Below are 4 T cell receptor beta chains sequenced from a single sample in a study of blood T cells in healthy people across ages. Using a J-beta primer mix together with a sample-barcoded 5' primer, a second PCR was run for roughly 6 to 11 cycles. TCRdb reanalysed the 5' RACE reads using MiXCR and keeps one entry per CDR3 protein. The table shows some 900,000 distinct CDR3 sequences, with roughly 48% occurring only once. Specimen: blood. These receptors came from a man aged 25 to 40 in good health.

This chain joins TRBV20-1 and TRBJ1-2, with D possibly being TRBD1 (5 bases). There are 13 residues in the CDR3. V lost 2 bases, J lost 4 bases, and 11 bases lay in between. Germline CDR1 and CDR2: DFQATT and SNEGSKA (reference sequence). The CDR3 bases are TGCAGTGCTAGACGGGGGGATCGCTATGGCTACACCTTC. Its translation: CSARRGDRYGYTF.

This clonotype occurred once. The chain combines TRBV27 with TRBJ1-2, with unresolved D. Germline lookup yields CDR1 MNHEY and CDR2 SMNVEV (reference sequence). Trimming took off 0 bases at V and 7 bases at J, with 21 bases between the two ends. The CDR3 has 17 amino acids. The CDR3 nucleotides read TGTGCCAGCAGTTTATCTTCAGTAATGCGTGAGATGTTTGGCTACACCTTC. Translating it yields CASSLSSVMREMFGYTF.

The chain links TRBV6-5 to TRBJ2-3; 9 nucleotides match TRBD2. V lost 4 bases to trimming and J lost 2 bases; unmatched junction nucleotides: 7. In germline, CDR1 is MNHEY, CDR2 SVGAGI. The CDR3 runs to 16 residues. DNA of the CDR3: TGTGCCAGCAGTTGGAAAAGCGGGGGGCCCACAGATACGCAGTATTTT. It encodes CASSWKSGGPTDTQYF.

This chain joins TRBV12-3 or TRBV12-4 and TRBJ1-5; D remains unclear. The CDR3 length is 15 residues. The V end lost 9 bases, the J end lost 3 bases, and 18 bases lay between the germline ends. In DNA form, the CDR3 reads TGTGCCAGTAGAGGAAGGCACCCTCCCAATCAGCCCCAGCATTTT. It is translated as CASRGRHPPNQPQHF.